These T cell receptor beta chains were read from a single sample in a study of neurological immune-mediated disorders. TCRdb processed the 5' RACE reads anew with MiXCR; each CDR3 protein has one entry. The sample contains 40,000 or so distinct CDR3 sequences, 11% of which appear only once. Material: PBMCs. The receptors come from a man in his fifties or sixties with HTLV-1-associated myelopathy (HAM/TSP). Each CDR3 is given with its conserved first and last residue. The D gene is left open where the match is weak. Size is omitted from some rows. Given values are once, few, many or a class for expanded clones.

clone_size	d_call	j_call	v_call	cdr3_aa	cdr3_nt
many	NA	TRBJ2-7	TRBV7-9	CASSTGSLGEQYF	TGTGCCAGCAGCACCGGGAGTCTGGGCGAGCAGTACTTC
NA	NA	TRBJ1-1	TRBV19	CASSIDAEMNTEAFF	TGTGCCAGTAGTATAGATGCGGAGATGAACACTGAAGCTTTCTTT
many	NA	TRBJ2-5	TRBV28	CASSSSQGPETQYF	TGTGCCAGCAGTTCTTCACAGGGTCCGGAGACCCAGTACTTC
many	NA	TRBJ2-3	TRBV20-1	CSARPRQPSTDTQYF	TGCAGTGCCCGCCCGAGACAGCCTAGCACAGATACGCAGTATTTT
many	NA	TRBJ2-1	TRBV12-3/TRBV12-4	CASSLGPGVNEQFF	TGTGCCAGCAGTTTAGGCCCGGGGGTGAATGAGCAGTTCTTC
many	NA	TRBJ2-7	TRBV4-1	CASSLQGGAYEQYF	TGCGCCAGCAGCCTCCAGGGGGGGGCGTACGAGCAGTACTTC
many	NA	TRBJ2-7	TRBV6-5	CASSLTVRGGNYEQYF	TGTGCCAGCAGTCTTACCGTACGCGGAGGAAACTACGAGCAGTACTTC
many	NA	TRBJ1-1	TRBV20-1	CSASRGADREAFF	TGCAGTGCTAGTAGGGGGGCAGACAGGGAAGCTTTCTTT
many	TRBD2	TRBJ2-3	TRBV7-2	CASSPLAGVSTDTQYF	TGTGCCAGCAGCCCCCTAGCGGGAGTGAGCACAGATACGCAGTATTTT
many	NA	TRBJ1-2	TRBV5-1	CASSPIGEDGYTF	TGCGCCAGCAGCCCAATCGGAGAGGATGGCTACACCTTC
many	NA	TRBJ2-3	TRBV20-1	CSAQQGSTDTQYF	TGCAGTGCTCAACAGGGCAGCACAGATACGCAGTATTTT
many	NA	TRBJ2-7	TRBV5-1	CASSLPRTGSYEQYF	TGCGCCAGCAGCTTGCCCCGGACGGGGTCCTACGAGCAGTACTTC
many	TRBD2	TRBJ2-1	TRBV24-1	CATSDLPASGRDHWNEQFF	TGTGCCACCAGTGATTTGCCGGCTAGCGGGAGGGACCATTGGAATGAGCAGTTCTTC
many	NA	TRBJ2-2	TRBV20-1	CSARDNSRGSANTGELFF	TGCAGTGCTAGAGATAATAGTCGAGGCTCCGCGAACACCGGGGAGCTGTTTTTT
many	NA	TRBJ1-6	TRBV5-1	CASSLKTGSPLHF	TGCGCCAGCAGCTTGAAGACGGGTTCACCCCTCCACTTT
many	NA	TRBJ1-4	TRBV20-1	CSARTLNEKLFF	TGCAGTGCTAGAACCTTAAATGAAAAACTGTTTTTT
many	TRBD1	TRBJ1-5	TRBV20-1	CSALLGGQGSNQPQHF	TGCAGTGCTCTTCTAGGTGGACAGGGAAGCAATCAGCCCCAGCATTTT
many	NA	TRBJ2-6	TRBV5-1	CASSSQTSGANVLTF	TGCGCCAGCAGCTCACAGACCTCTGGGGCCAACGTCCTGACTTTC
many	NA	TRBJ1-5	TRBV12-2	CASRLAARSRGADNQPQHF	TGTGCAAGTCGCTTAGCGGCTCGGTCGCGGGGAGCGGATAATCAGCCCCAGCATTTT
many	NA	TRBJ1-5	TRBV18	CASSSAGNNQPQHF	TGTGCCAGCTCATCGGCGGGGAACAATCAGCCCCAGCATTTT
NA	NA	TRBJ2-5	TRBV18	CASSSQHGNQETQYF	TGTGCCAGTTCATCTCAGCATGGGAACCAAGAGACCCAGTACTTC
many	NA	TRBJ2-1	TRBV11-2	CASSLRPGGASYNEQFF	TGTGCCAGCAGCCTACGCCCAGGGGGGGCGTCCTACAATGAGCAGTTCTTC
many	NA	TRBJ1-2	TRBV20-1	CSVNSVEGYTF	TGCAGTGTAAATTCGGTGGAAGGCTACACCTTC
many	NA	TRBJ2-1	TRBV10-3	CAITKMGGAYNEQFF	TGTGCCATCACCAAGATGGGCGGCGCCTACAATGAGCAGTTCTTC
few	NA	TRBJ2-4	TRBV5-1	CASSPGSEGLGTQYF	TGCGCCAGCAGCCCGGGGTCGGAGGGTCTAGGCACTCAGTACTTC
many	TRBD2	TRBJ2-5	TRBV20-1	CSAAGLAQETQYF	TGCAGTGCCGCGGGACTAGCGCAAGAGACCCAGTACTTC
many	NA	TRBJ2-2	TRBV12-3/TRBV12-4	CASRPTEAGELFF	TGTGCCAGCAGACCCACAGAGGCCGGGGAGCTGTTTTTT
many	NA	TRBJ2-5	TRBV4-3	CASSQSPGRGETQYF	TGCGCCAGCAGCCAATCCCCGGGGCGGGGAGAGACCCAGTACTTC
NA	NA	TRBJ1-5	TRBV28	CASSFPAEYSNQPQHF	TGTGCCAGCAGTTTCCCGGCGGAGTATAGCAATCAGCCCCAGCATTTT
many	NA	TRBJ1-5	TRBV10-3	CATVDMTNQPQHF	TGTGCCACCGTGGACATGACCAATCAGCCCCAGCATTTT
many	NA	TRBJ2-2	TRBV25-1	CASSPPTGDTGELFF	TGTGCCAGCAGTCCCCCGACAGGAGACACCGGGGAGCTGTTTTTT
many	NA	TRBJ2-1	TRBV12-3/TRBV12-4	CASIRGIGGEQFF	TGTGCCAGCATTCGTGGGATCGGTGGGGAGCAGTTCTTC
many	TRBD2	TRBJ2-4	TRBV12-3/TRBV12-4	CASSLAGGPKNIQYF	TGTGCCAGCAGTCTAGCGGGAGGGCCCAAAAACATTCAGTACTTC
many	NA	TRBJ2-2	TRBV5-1	CASSLDSNTGELFF	TGCGCCAGCAGCTTAGACTCGAACACCGGGGAGCTGTTTTTT
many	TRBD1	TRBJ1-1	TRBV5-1	CASSPGDRHLNTEAFF	TGCGCCAGCAGCCCAGGGGACAGGCATCTCAACACTGAAGCTTTCTTT
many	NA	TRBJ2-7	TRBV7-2	CASSLLIDYEQYF	TGTGCCAGCAGCTTATTAATAGATTACGAGCAGTACTTC
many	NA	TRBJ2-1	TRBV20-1	CSARESRETSYNEQFF	TGCAGTGCTAGAGAAAGCCGGGAGACCTCCTACAATGAGCAGTTCTTC
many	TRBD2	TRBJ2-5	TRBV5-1	CASSASGGRETQYF	TGCGCCAGCAGCGCCTCGGGAGGTAGAGAGACCCAGTACTTC
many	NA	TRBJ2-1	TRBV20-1	CSALRNEQFF	TGCAGTGCTCTTCGTAATGAGCAGTTCTTC
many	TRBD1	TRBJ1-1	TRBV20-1	CSASGDRARRTEAFF	TGCAGTGCTAGCGGGGACAGGGCCCGTCGCACTGAAGCTTTCTTT
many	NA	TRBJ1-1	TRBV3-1	CASSQDGVNTEAFF	TGTGCCAGCAGCCAAGACGGCGTGAACACTGAAGCTTTCTTT
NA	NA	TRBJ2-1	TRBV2	CASIAGQFRRNEQFF	TGTGCCAGCATAGCAGGACAGTTTAGGAGGAATGAGCAGTTCTTC
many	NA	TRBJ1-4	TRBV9	CASSVAQGSNEKLFF	TGTGCCAGCAGCGTAGCTCAGGGGTCCAATGAAAAACTGTTTTTT
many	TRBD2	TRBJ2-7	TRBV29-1	CSAGGGLDEQYF	TGCAGCGCGGGGGGGGGGCTCGACGAGCAGTACTTC
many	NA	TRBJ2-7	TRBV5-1	CASSLGGPSGAYEQYF	TGCGCCAGCAGCTTGGGAGGGCCCTCAGGGGCCTACGAGCAGTACTTC
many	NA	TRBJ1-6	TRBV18	CASSPENNSPLHF	TGTGCCAGCTCACCAGAAAATAATTCACCCCTCCACTTT
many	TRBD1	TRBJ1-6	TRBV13	CASSLEGAGAPRLHF	TGTGCCAGCAGCTTAGAGGGGGCAGGCGCCCCCCGACTCCACTTT
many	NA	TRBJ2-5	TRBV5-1	CASSLSAQETQYF	TGCGCCAGCAGCTTATCGGCTCAAGAGACCCAGTACTTC
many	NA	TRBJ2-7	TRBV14	CASGGTDIYEQYF	TGTGCCTCTGGGGGGACAGATATTTACGAGCAGTACTTC